The rows below give T cell receptor beta chains drawn from one sample of a study of T cell repertoires in cytomegalovirus infection. Via MiXCR, TCRdb re-called the reads, giving one row per CDR3 protein. The sample yields 800,000 to 950,000 distinct CDR3 sequences, approximately 32% seen once. No cognate antigen is known for these TCRs. The specimen was cultured CD8+ T cells from PBMCs, collected from culture after CMV antigen stimulation. These receptors came from a human donor in good health (CMV status not recorded). Some clones in this sample may be carry-over from other donors' samples. Both conserved end residues are part of each CDR3. A D gene is named only where the DNA matches it firmly. Size is omitted from some rows. Given values are once, few, many or a class for expanded clones.

D,V,J,size,CDR3,DNA
NA,TRBV9,TRBJ1-1,NA,CASSVALVPEEDRGGTEAFF,TGTGCCAGCAGCGTAGCATTGGTCCCGGAAGAGGACAGAGGAGGGACTGAAGCTTTCTTT
NA,TRBV12-3/TRBV12-4,TRBJ2-7,NA,CASSSPSQTATYEQYF,TGTGCCAGCAGTTCCCCGAGCCAGACTGCTACCTACGAGCAGTACTTC
NA,TRBV2,TRBJ2-5,NA,CASSEGPVETQYF,TGTGCCAGCAGTGAAGGACCGGTGGAGACCCAGTACTTC
TRBD1,TRBV24-1,TRBJ2-2,few,CATSDWDRQNTGELFF,TGTGCCACCAGTGATTGGGACAGGCAGAACACCGGGGAGCTGTTTTTT
TRBD2,TRBV7-8,TRBJ2-1,many,CASSPENGGSYNEQFF,TGTGCCAGCAGCCCCGAAAACGGGGGGTCCTACAATGAGCAGTTCTTC
TRBD1,TRBV7-6,TRBJ1-5,NA,CASSSAGGFGQPQHF,TGTGCCAGCTCTAGTGCAGGGGGCTTTGGACAGCCCCAGCATTTT
TRBD1,TRBV7-2,TRBJ2-1,many,CASNQGAGEQFF,TGTGCCAGCAACCAGGGGGCTGGTGAGCAGTTCTTC
NA,TRBV25-1,TRBJ1-5,NA,CASSEGNGNQPQHF,TGTGCCAGCAGTGAAGGCAACGGCAATCAGCCCCAGCATTTT
NA,TRBV7-2,TRBJ1-5,many,CASSSPKGLFSNQPQHF,TGTGCCAGCAGCTCTCCTAAAGGTCTTTTTAGCAATCAGCCCCAGCATTTT
NA,TRBV12-5,TRBJ1-1,few,CASGFGAGRQNTEAFF,TGTGCTAGTGGTTTTGGGGCCGGGAGACAGAACACTGAAGCTTTCTTT
NA,TRBV7-9,TRBJ2-1,few,CASSPRVDNEQFF,TGTGCCAGCAGCCCGCGGGTGGACAATGAGCAGTTCTTC
NA,TRBV11-2,TRBJ1-2,NA,CASSDTGGGFSYTF,TGTGCCAGCAGCGACACGGGCGGGGGATTTAGCTACACCTTC
NA,TRBV7-2,TRBJ1-1,NA,CASSPWTLGTEAFF,TGTGCCAGCAGCCCCTGGACCCTGGGTACTGAAGCTTTCTTT
NA,TRBV7-2,TRBJ1-5,many,CASSQDRVNQPQHF,TGTGCCAGCAGCCAGGACAGAGTCAATCAGCCCCAGCATTTT
TRBD2,TRBV15,TRBJ2-4,few,CATSSATLAGAKNIQYF,TGTGCCACCAGCAGCGCTACCCTAGCGGGGGCCAAAAACATTCAGTACTTC
NA,TRBV7-6,TRBJ1-6,many,CASSRPQGTSSYNSPLHF,TGTGCCAGCAGCAGGCCACAGGGTACGAGCTCCTATAATTCACCCCTCCACTTT
NA,TRBV12-3/TRBV12-4,TRBJ2-2,few,CASSLTRGPLTGELFF,TGTGCCAGCAGTTTGACCCGGGGGCCCCTCACCGGGGAGCTGTTTTTT
NA,TRBV6-6,TRBJ2-3,NA,CASTQDTDTQYF,TGTGCCAGCACACAGGACACAGATACGCAGTATTTT
TRBD1,TRBV2,TRBJ1-2,few,CASSEVGTGFYGYTF,TGTGCCAGCAGTGAAGTTGGGACAGGCTTCTATGGCTACACCTTC
TRBD1,TRBV3-1,TRBJ2-5,NA,CASSQDERGRRETQYF,TGTGCCAGCAGCCAAGATGAGAGGGGGCGCAGGGAGACCCAGTACTTC
TRBD1,TRBV20-1,TRBJ1-1,NA,CSAILGTAMNTEAFF,TGCAGTGCGATCCTCGGGACAGCAATGAACACTGAAGCTTTCTTT
NA,TRBV6-5,TRBJ1-6,NA,CASTREGANSPLHF,TGTGCCAGCACCAGGGAAGGGGCAAATTCACCCCTCCACTTT
NA,TRBV12-3/TRBV12-4,TRBJ2-7,many,CASSDLTGSPYEQYF,TGTGCCAGCAGTGACCTCACAGGGTCCCCTTACGAGCAGTACTTC
NA,TRBV20-1,TRBJ1-2,NA,CSVNTLNNYGYTF,TGCAGTGTTAATACACTAAATAACTATGGCTACACCTTC
NA,TRBV12-3/TRBV12-4,TRBJ2-3,few,CASRLSWDSYGGVDTQYF,TGTGCCAGCAGGCTCTCTTGGGACAGCTATGGAGGGGTAGATACGCAGTATTTT
NA,TRBV5-1,TRBJ1-6,many,CASSPGTRGGSPLHF,TGCGCCAGCAGCCCTGGGACCCGTGGAGGGTCACCCCTCCACTTT
NA,TRBV19,TRBJ1-1,NA,CASSISLAVDTEAFF,TGTGCCAGTAGTATTAGTCTGGCGGTGGACACTGAAGCTTTCTTT
TRBD1,TRBV7-8,TRBJ2-7,NA,CASSLLTGDEQYF,TGTGCCAGCAGCTTGCTGACAGGGGACGAGCAGTACTTC
NA,TRBV12-3/TRBV12-4,TRBJ1-2,few,CASGPDGSHLDYGYTF,TGTGCCAGCGGGCCGGACGGCTCTCACTTGGACTATGGCTACACCTTC
TRBD2,TRBV12-3/TRBV12-4,TRBJ2-1,NA,CAGSLAAGSSYNEQFF,TGTGCCGGCAGTTTAGCAGCGGGGAGCTCCTACAATGAGCAGTTCTTC
NA,TRBV7-9,TRBJ2-3,NA,CASSLVGGGPNTDTQYF,TGTGCCAGCAGCTTAGTCGGCGGGGGCCCTAACACAGATACGCAGTATTTT
NA,TRBV11-1,TRBJ2-2,NA,CASSDSRALVTGELFF,TGTGCCAGCAGCGATAGTCGGGCCTTGGTCACCGGGGAGCTGTTTTTT
TRBD1,TRBV20-1,TRBJ1-1,NA,CSARVPGGGTFEAFF,TGCAGTGCTAGAGTCCCAGGGGGGGGGACCTTTGAAGCTTTCTTT
TRBD2,TRBV12-3/TRBV12-4,TRBJ2-2,NA,CASSGTSGGADTGELFF,TGTGCCAGCAGCGGGACTAGCGGGGGGGCCGACACCGGGGAGCTGTTTTTT
NA,TRBV7-4,TRBJ1-5,NA,CASSLAQGNNQPQHF,TGTGCCAGCAGCTTAGCTCAGGGGAATAATCAGCCCCAGCATTTT
TRBD1,TRBV6-5,TRBJ1-1,NA,CASSSPRGLVSNTEAFF,TGTGCCAGCAGTTCCCCCAGGGGGCTGGTATCGAACACTGAAGCTTTCTTT
NA,TRBV20-1,TRBJ2-7,NA,CSARGRNTYEQYF,TGCAGTGCTAGAGGTCGGAATACCTACGAGCAGTACTTC
NA,TRBV19,TRBJ1-1,many,CASSIGREAFF,TGTGCCAGTAGTATCGGCAGGGAAGCTTTCTTT
NA,TRBV20-1,TRBJ2-7,NA,CSARDNSYEQYF,TGCAGTGCGAGGGACAATTCCTACGAGCAGTACTTC
NA,TRBV27,TRBJ1-5,few,CASSGQGYNQPQHF,TGTGCCAGCAGTGGTCAGGGTTACAATCAGCCCCAGCATTTT
NA,TRBV19,TRBJ1-1,NA,CASSISLTQYTEAFF,TGTGCCAGTAGTATATCCTTAACCCAGTACACTGAAGCTTTCTTT
NA,TRBV18,TRBJ1-1,few,CASSPGSGGTEAFF,TGTGCCAGCTCACCGGGGAGCGGTGGCACTGAAGCTTTCTTT
NA,TRBV12-3/TRBV12-4,TRBJ2-1,few,CASSYAGTPTSEQFF,TGTGCCAGCAGTTACGCCGGGACGCCGACATCTGAGCAGTTCTTC
TRBD1,TRBV6-2/TRBV6-3,TRBJ1-1,NA,CASSSQGAMDEAFF,TGTGCCAGCAGTTCACAGGGGGCTATGGATGAAGCTTTCTTT
TRBD2,TRBV20-1,TRBJ2-1,NA,CSAKPGLAYYNEQFF,TGCAGTGCTAAACCGGGACTAGCTTACTACAATGAGCAGTTCTTC
TRBD2,TRBV4-1,TRBJ2-3,NA,CASSQGGTSGASDTQYF,TGCGCCAGCAGCCAAGGGGGGACTAGCGGGGCTTCAGATACGCAGTATTTT
NA,TRBV7-2,TRBJ2-4,many,CASSHGLGTKNIQYF,TGTGCCAGCAGCCATGGGCTTGGCACCAAAAACATTCAGTACTTC
TRBD1,TRBV27,TRBJ1-4,NA,CASSPTGDSSYEKLFF,TGTGCCAGCAGTCCCACCGGGGACAGCTCATATGAAAAACTGTTTTTT
TRBD2,TRBV7-2,TRBJ2-1,many,CASSLAGLAGAHYNEQFF,TGTGCCAGCAGCTTAGCTGGACTAGCGGGGGCCCATTACAATGAGCAGTTCTTC
NA,TRBV19,TRBJ1-1,few,CASSILDLNTEAFF,TGTGCCAGTAGTATACTGGACTTGAACACTGAAGCTTTCTTT
TRBD2,TRBV10-3,TRBJ2-3,few,CATGYRGTSGGPRTDTQYF,TGTGCCACCGGCTATAGAGGAACTAGCGGGGGGCCACGGACAGATACGCAGTATTTT
NA,TRBV12-3/TRBV12-4,TRBJ1-2,NA,CASKGGSGSNGYTF,TGTGCCAGCAAAGGGGGATCGGGGAGCAATGGCTACACCTTC
NA,TRBV10-3,TRBJ1-2,few,CAIPQGNYGYTF,TGTGCCATCCCACAGGGTAACTATGGCTACACCTTC